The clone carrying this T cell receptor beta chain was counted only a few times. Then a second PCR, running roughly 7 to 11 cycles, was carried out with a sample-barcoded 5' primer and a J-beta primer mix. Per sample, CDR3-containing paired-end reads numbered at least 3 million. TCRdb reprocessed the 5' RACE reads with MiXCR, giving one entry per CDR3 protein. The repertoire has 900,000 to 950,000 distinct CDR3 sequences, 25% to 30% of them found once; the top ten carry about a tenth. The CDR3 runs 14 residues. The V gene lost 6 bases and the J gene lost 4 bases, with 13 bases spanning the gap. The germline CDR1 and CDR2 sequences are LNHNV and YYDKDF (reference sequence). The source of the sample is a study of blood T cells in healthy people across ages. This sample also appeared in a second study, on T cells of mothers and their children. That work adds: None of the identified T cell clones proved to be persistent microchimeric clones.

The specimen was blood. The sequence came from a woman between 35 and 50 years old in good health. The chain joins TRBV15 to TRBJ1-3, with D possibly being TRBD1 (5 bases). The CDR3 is CATSRAGSGNTIYF. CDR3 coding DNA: TGTGCCACCAGTCGGGCAGGGTCCGGAAACACCATATATTTT.